Listed here are 24 T cell receptor beta chains from one sample, sequenced in a study of radiotherapy plus CTLA-4 blockade in lung cancer. Profiled with immunoSEQ multiplex PCR; TCRdb holds only in-frame clones, not every one. The sample yields more than 75,000 clones, around 87% seen once. Sequences were derived from peripheral blood, sampled from a patient treated with radiotherapy plus ipilimumab. The receptor source for this set is a human donor with non-small cell lung cancer who had stable disease on radiotherapy plus ipilimumab.

This chain links TRBV30 with TRBJ1-2, with 10 positions matching TRBD1. The CDR3 contains 14 residues. The V gene end was trimmed by 3 bases and the J gene end by 3 bases; junction bases not matched to a gene: 4. The germline V gene has CDR1 GTSNPN and CDR2 SVGIG (reference sequence). CDR3 coding DNA: TGTGCCTGGAGAGGACAGGGGGAGTACTATGGCTACACCTTC. Its translation: CAWRGQGEYYGYTF.

V gene TRBV10-3 combines with J gene TRBJ2-5; D possibly corresponds to TRBD1 (6 bases). CDR1 and CDR2 from the germline V gene are ENHRY and SYGVKD. The CDR3 has 14 amino acids. V was cut by 7 bases and J by 3 bases, with 15 bases left in between. CDR3: CAINSRDTKETQYF. CDR3 coding DNA: TGTGCCATCAACAGCCGGGACACCAAAGAGACCCAGTACTTC.

The chain uses TRBV6-1 and TRBJ2-3, with 8 bases lining up with TRBD2. Germline trimming cut 4 bases from V and 6 bases from J; bases unmatched to any gene: 0. The CDR3 is 12 residues long. The V gene's germline CDR1 is MNHNS and CDR2 SASEGT. Here the CDR3 reads CASSVAGDTQYF. For the CDR3, the DNA is TGTGCCAGCAGTGTAGCGGGGGATACGCAGTATTTT.

The CDR3 coding sequence is TGTGCCAGCAGCCTGGCTGGGGACAGGGGGCAATACGAGCAGTACTTC. Translating it yields CASSLAGDRGQYEQYF. The chain joins TRBV7-2 to TRBJ2-7; 12 nucleotides line up with TRBD1. This CDR3 is 16 amino acids long. Germline CDR1 reads SGHTA; CDR2 reads FQGNSA. The junction had 9 bases not matched to a gene; V was cut back by 5 bases and J by 4 bases.

This clone has only a few counts. The chain uses TRBV10-2 and TRBJ1-2; 7 bases agree with TRBD1. The V gene's germline CDR1 is WSHSY and CDR2 SAAADI. The CDR3 is 12 residues long. Unmatched junction bases numbered 6, after V lost 10 bases and J lost 4 bases. CDR3 loop: CATQGQTYGYTF. The CDR3 DNA sequence: TGCGCCACCCAGGGACAGACCTATGGCTACACCTTC.

Details on this clone: Other DNA sequences in this specimen translate into the identical CDR3. The V call is TRBV11-3, the J call TRBJ2-1; possible D gene TRBD2, 6 bases. V dropped 4 bases and J dropped 0 bases, with 10 bases sitting between them. The CDR3 runs 15 residues. Germline loops: CDR1 SGHNT, CDR2 YENEEA. The CDR3 loop reads CASSSDGSSYNEQFF. The CDR3, as DNA: TGTGCCAGCAGCTCAGACGGGAGCTCCTACAATGAGCAGTTCTTC.

This clone was seen only a few times. The chain couples TRBV7-9 to TRBJ1-4; TRBD1 matches at 9 bases. The CDR3 has 15 amino acids. Germline V gives CDR1 SEHNR, CDR2 FQNEAQ (reference sequence). V shed 5 bases and J 5 bases; nucleotides not matched to a gene: 6. The CDR3 sequence: CASSTTGTGNEKLFF. In DNA, the CDR3 is TGTGCCAGCAGCACTACCGGGACAGGGAATGAAAAACTGTTTTTT.

This rearrangement joins TRBV28 to TRBJ2-7, with TRBD1 identical over 7 bases. V lost 5 bases, J lost 3 bases, and 7 bases stayed unmatched. The CDR3 totals 14 residues. Germline V lookup: CDR1 MDHEN, CDR2 SYDVKM. The CDR3: CASSPPGQLYEQYF. The CDR3 nucleotides read TGTGCCAGCAGTCCCCCGGGACAGCTCTACGAGCAGTACTTC. The whole variable domain, remainder taken from reference TRBV28 and TRBJ2-7, is DVKVTQSSRYLVKRTGEKVFLECVQDMDHENMFWYRQDPGLGLRLIYFSYDVKMKEKGDIPEGYSVSREKKERFSLILESASTNQTSMYLCASSPPGQLYEQYFGPGTRLTVT.

V and J are TRBV7-9 and TRBJ1-3; unclear D gene. Per the germline V gene, CDR1 is SEHNR and CDR2 is FQNEAQ (reference sequence). Trimming pared 4 bases from V and 1 base from J, leaving 20 bases between. This CDR3 region has 18 residues. The CDR3 here is CASSSTSGVNRSGNTIYF. CDR3 DNA: TGTGCCAGCAGCTCCACATCCGGGGTCAATCGGTCTGGAAACACCATATATTTT. The full variable domain, with the rest looked up from reference TRBV7-9 and TRBJ1-3, is DTGVSQNPRHKITKRGQNVTFRCDPISEHNRLYWYRQTLGQGPEFLTYFQNEAQLEKSRLLSDRFSAERPKGSFSTLEIQRTEQGDSAMYLCASSSTSGVNRSGNTIYFGEGSWLTVV.

The V gene is TRBV18, the J gene TRBJ2-1; 9 positions match TRBD1. The CDR3 runs to 16 residues. V shed 3 bases, J shed 0 bases, and the junction held 3 bases outside the gene matches. Germline loops: CDR1 KGHSH, CDR2 LQKENI. As DNA, the CDR3 is TGTGCCAGCTCACCCATACAGGGGGCCTCCTACAATGAGCAGTTCTTC. Its protein is CASSPIQGASYNEQFF.

The chain couples TRBV5-1 to TRBJ2-3; 8 nucleotides agree with TRBD2. This CDR3 has 14 residues. J gave up 3 bases and V 2 bases, and 2 bases lay outside the gene matches. Germline V CDR1 and CDR2: SGHRS, YFSETQ. The CDR3 DNA sequence: TGCGCCAGCAGCTTTACTAGCGGTACAGATACGCAGTATTTT. It codes for CASSFTSGTDTQYF.

The chain combines TRBV9 with TRBJ2-7; no firm D call. The CDR3 totals 14 residues. With 4 bases removed from V and 5 bases from J, the gap between germline ends came to 16 bases. CDR1 and CDR2 from the germline V gene are SGDLS and YYNGEE. DNA for the CDR3: TGTGCCAGCAGCCCTCTCCTCAGGCTCGACGAGCAGTACTTC. Translating it yields CASSPLLRLDEQYF.

This clone was observed a few times. The chain recombines TRBV5-1 with TRBJ1-2; TRBD1 might be the D (5 bases). Germline CDR1 and CDR2: SGHRS and YFSETQ. The ends were cut back, 4 bases at V and 10 bases at J, with 20 bases in the middle. This CDR3 is built from 14 residues. The CDR3 loop is CASSPGGRAIAYTF. The CDR3 DNA reads as TGCGCCAGCAGCCCCGGTGGCAGGGCTATAGCCTACACCTTC.

This CDR3 reads CASSLEGLAGADTQYF. As DNA, the CDR3 is TGCGCCAGCAGCTTGGAAGGGCTAGCGGGGGCAGATACGCAGTATTTT. The V call is TRBV5-1, the J call TRBJ2-3; TRBD2 agrees at 10 bases. The CDR3 spans 16 residues. Trimming cost V 0 bases and J 4 bases; bases outside gene matches: 5. Germline V lookup: CDR1 SGHRS, CDR2 YFSETQ.

V gene TRBV5-1 combines with J gene TRBJ2-2; TRBD2 agrees at 13 bases. The germline CDR1 and CDR2 sequences are SGHRS and YFSETQ. CDR3 size: 18 residues. V lost 0 bases, J lost 3 bases, and 5 bases stayed unmatched. CDR3 region: CASSLALAGGPDTGELFF. The CDR3 nucleotides are TGCGCCAGCAGCTTGGCACTAGCGGGAGGGCCGGACACCGGGGAGCTGTTTTTT.

V gene TRBV5-8 combines with J gene TRBJ1-1; 10 bases align to TRBD1. The CDR3 covers 16 residues. Germline V lookup: CDR1 SGHTS, CDR2 YDEGEE. V dropped 4 bases and J dropped 1; count of bases not matched to a gene: 7. The CDR3, as DNA: TGTGCCAGCAGCCATGGGACAGGGGTAAGGAACACTGAAGCTTTCTTT. Encoded protein: CASSHGTGVRNTEAFF. Combining the CDR3 with reference TRBV5-8 and TRBJ1-1 gives the whole variable domain EAGVTQSPTHLIKTRGQQATLRCSPISGHTSVYWYQQALGLGLQFLLWYDEGEERNRGNFPPRFSGRQFPNYSSELNVNALELEDSALYLCASSHGTGVRNTEAFFGQGTRLTVV.

The V and J genes are TRBV11-2 and TRBJ2-7; TRBD1 agrees at 8 bases. Germline loops: CDR1 SGHAT, CDR2 FQNNGV. V trimming: 5 bases; J trimming: 6 bases; junction bases outside the gene matches: 12. CDR3 length: 15 residues. CDR3 residues: CASSAGRDRFGEQYF. CDR3 DNA: TGTGCCAGCAGCGCGGGTCGGGACAGGTTCGGCGAGCAGTACTTC.

The chain carries TRBV5-1 and TRBJ1-4; no clear D. There are 14 residues in the CDR3. The ends were cut back, 0 bases at V and 8 bases at J, with 11 bases in the middle. CDR1 is SGHRS and CDR2 is YFSETQ in the germline V gene. This CDR3 reads CASSLGGFQEKLFF. Written as DNA, the CDR3 is TGCGCCAGCAGCTTGGGTGGGTTCCAGGAAAAACTGTTTTTT.

The table lists this clone with a count of one. This chain joins TRBV9 and TRBJ2-2; 13 positions match TRBD2. V trimming: 0 bases; J trimming: 6 bases; junction bases outside the gene matches: 5. CDR1 and CDR2 (germline): SGDLS, YYNGEE. The CDR3 has 17 residues. CDR3 sequence: CASSVARLAGGAGELFF. Here the CDR3 DNA reads TGTGCCAGCAGCGTAGCTAGACTAGCGGGGGGAGCCGGGGAGCTGTTTTTT.

The chain recombines TRBV30 with TRBJ2-2; D could derive from TRBD1 or TRBD2 (5 bases each). CDR3 length equals 13 residues. Looked up from germline, CDR1 is GTSNPN and CDR2 is SVGIG (reference sequence). The V and J ends lost 4 bases and 6 bases respectively, with 12 bases between them. The DNA for the CDR3 is TGTGCCTGGAACGGCCAGGGAGCCGGGGAGCTGTTTTTT. Translating gives CAWNGQGAGELFF.

V gene TRBV11-2 combines with J gene TRBJ1-4; D ambiguous. The CDR3 has 14 amino acids. Trimming took off 2 bases at V and 2 bases at J, with 6 bases between the two ends. Germline loops: CDR1 SGHAT, CDR2 FQNNGV. The CDR3 region is CASSLQATNEKLFF. The CDR3 DNA sequence: TGTGCCAGCAGCTTACAGGCTACTAATGAAAAACTGTTTTTT.

J is TRBJ2-7 and V is TRBV5-6, with D perhaps given as TRBD1 or TRBD2 (5 bases each). The CDR3 totals 15 residues. V was shortened by 4 bases and J by 2 bases, with 16 bases between the two germline ends. CDR1 and CDR2 from the germline V gene are SGHDT and YYEEEE. The CDR3 coding sequence is TGTGCCAGCAGCGACCGAGGACCGGGACCCTACGAGCAGTACTTC. This codes for CASSDRGPGPYEQYF.

CDR3 region: CASSDLGGETQYF. As DNA, the CDR3 is TGTGCCAGCAGTGATCTGGGGGGGGAGACCCAGTACTTC. The V call is TRBV6-1, the J call TRBJ2-5, with 7 bases aligning to TRBD2. Germline lookup yields CDR1 MNHNS and CDR2 SASEGT. With 3 bases clipped from V and 5 bases from J, the junction kept 3 bases outside the gene matches. The CDR3 has 13 residues.

CDR3 protein: CASSVAWQVGETQYF. DNA of the CDR3: TGTGCCAGCAGCGTAGCCTGGCAGGTTGGGGAGACCCAGTACTTC. The J gene is TRBJ2-5, the V gene TRBV9, with D unclear. Germline V gene lookup returns CDR1 SGDLS and CDR2 YYNGEE. The length of the CDR3 is 15 residues. With 0 bases removed from V and 5 bases from J, the gap between germline ends came to 14 bases.